This T cell receptor beta chain was sequenced for a study of T cell responses to AZD1222 COVID-19 vaccine. TCRdb's copy holds only in-frame clones and misses some; the assay was immunoSEQ multiplex PCR. The table includes tens of thousands of clones, around nine tenths detected once. V lost 4 bases and J 8 bases, leaving 12 bases between the germline ends. The CDR3 has 13 amino acids. CDR1 is KGHDR, CDR2 SFDVKD, per germline. The source is an adult in good health. The chain employs TRBV24-1 and TRBJ2-3, with a possible D match to TRBD2 (6 bases). The sample in question was peripheral blood, obtained on day 0 of MenACWY control vaccination. CDR3 sequence: CATSDGGIATQYF. The CDR3 nucleotides are TGTGCCACCAGTGACGGGGGAATCGCTACGCAGTATTTT.